The 20 T cell receptor beta chains below come from one sample, sequenced in a study of T cell responses to AZD1222 COVID-19 vaccine. This table comes from immunoSEQ multiplex PCR, and its TCRdb copy is limited to in-frame clones, with some not included. Of roughly 150,000 clones listed, 90% to 95% were seen once; the top ten hold about 2.5%. The starting material was peripheral blood, obtained on day 0 of AZD1222 vaccination. These TCRs come from an adult in good health.

The chain carries TRBV12-5 and TRBJ2-7, with 8 bases aligning to TRBD2. Looked up from germline, CDR1 is LGHNT and CDR2 is FRNRAP. V was clipped by 0 bases and J by 8 bases; unmatched bases: 12. This CDR3 is built from 16 residues. This chain's CDR3 is CASGLVIVGTSIKQYF. Here the CDR3 DNA reads TGTGCTAGTGGTTTGGTTATAGTTGGGACTAGTATAAAGCAGTACTTC.

The rearrangement joins TRBV4-3 to TRBJ2-7, with 9 bases lining up with TRBD1. The germline V gene has CDR1 LGHNA and CDR2 YSLEER. J lost 7 bases, V lost 1 base, and 8 bases had no gene match. The CDR3 runs to 15 residues. The CDR3 sequence: CASSQASTGGTEQYF. As DNA, the CDR3 is TGCGCCAGCAGCCAAGCCTCAACAGGGGGCACAGAGCAGTACTTC.

In the case of this clone: Other DNA sequences within the sample encode an identical CDR3. The chain links TRBV6-5 to TRBJ1-3; D possibly corresponds to TRBD1 (5 bases). CDR1 and CDR2 from the germline V gene are MNHEY and SVGAGI. This CDR3 contains 15 residues. The germline V and J ends were trimmed by 0 bases and 1 base, with 7 bases remaining between them. CDR3 protein: CASSYSSGSGNTIYF. CDR3 in DNA: TGTGCCAGCAGTTACTCTTCAGGGTCTGGAAACACCATATATTTT.

The chain is built from TRBV7-3 and TRBJ2-5; D is tentatively TRBD1 or TRBD2 (5 bases each). The CDR3 is 15 amino acids. Germline values: CDR1 SGHTA, CDR2 FQGTGA. Trimming stripped 4 bases from V and 0 bases from J, with 12 bases between. As DNA, the CDR3 is TGTGCCAGCAGCTCTGTAGGGACCAACCAAGAGACCCAGTACTTC. Residues: CASSSVGTNQETQYF.

The CDR3 region has the DNA TGTGCCAGCAGCCAAGGGACAGGGTTAGGGTATGGCTACACCTTC. It yields the protein CASSQGTGLGYGYTF. The chain joins TRBV3-1 (or the pseudogene TRBV3-2) to TRBJ1-2, with 8 bases matching TRBD1. In germline, CDR1 is LGHDT, CDR2 YNNKEL (reference sequence). CDR3 length: 15 amino acids. With V trimmed by 1 base and J by 5 bases, 6 bases remained unmatched.

In this sample, this clone turned up once. The chain uses TRBV18 and TRBJ1-1, with D uncertain. Deletions cut 3 bases from V and 1 base from J, with 9 bases between. CDR1 is KGHSH, CDR2 LQKENI, per germline. CDR3 length: 14 amino acids. In DNA, the CDR3 is TGTGCCAGCTCACCCAGTGGCACGAACACTGAAGCTTTCTTT. Its translation: CASSPSGTNTEAFF.

This clone occurred once. This sequence joins TRBV11-3 and TRBJ1-5; the D is unclear. Germline V gives CDR1 SGHNT, CDR2 YENEEA. The CDR3 length is 16 residues. V shed 1 base and J shed 1 base, with 11 bases lying between them. The CDR3 bases are TGTGCCAGCAGCTTAGTGGCGGTAGAGAGCAATCAGCCCCAGCATTTT. Translation gives CASSLVAVESNQPQHF.

The chain carries TRBV5-1 and TRBJ2-1, with 16 nucleotides matching TRBD2. J gave up 7 bases and V 4 bases, and 5 bases lay outside the gene matches. CDR1 and CDR2 from the germline V gene are SGHRS and YFSETQ. CDR3 size: 16 residues. CDR3: CASSTGTSGGVNEQFF. The CDR3 DNA reads TGCGCCAGCAGCACCGGGACTAGCGGGGGGGTGAATGAGCAGTTCTTC.

This rearrangement joins TRBV5-6 to TRBJ1-3; D not certain. The CDR3 runs 14 residues. Per the germline V gene, CDR1 is SGHDT and CDR2 is YYEEEE. V was shortened by 3 bases and J by 1 base, with 8 bases between the two germline ends. The chain's CDR3 is CASSWDLSGNTIYF. The CDR3 nucleotides are TGTGCCAGCAGCTGGGATTTATCTGGAAACACCATATATTTT.

The chain combines TRBV6-1 with TRBJ1-2; D remains ambiguous. V was trimmed by 3 bases and J by 4 bases, leaving 12 bases between them. Looked up from germline, CDR1 is MNHNS and CDR2 is SASEGT. The CDR3 runs to 14 residues. This chain's CDR3 is CASSDRSGSYGYTF. The CDR3 nucleotides read TGTGCCAGCAGTGATAGATCGGGAAGCTATGGCTACACCTTC.

This sequence joins TRBV27 and TRBJ2-3, with 9 bases that match TRBD1. Trimming at V came to 5 bases and at J to 2 bases, leaving 8 bases not matched to a gene. This CDR3 is 16 amino acids long. Germline V CDR1 and CDR2: MNHEY, SMNVEV (reference sequence). The CDR3 sequence is CASSHRDRAYTDTQYF. The DNA for the CDR3 is TGTGCCAGCAGTCACCGGGACAGGGCCTACACAGATACGCAGTATTTT.

The chain recombines TRBV7-9 with TRBJ1-4, with a possible D match to TRBD1 (6 bases). Germline values: CDR1 SEHNR, CDR2 FQNEAQ (reference sequence). Trimming left V 7 bases short and J 7 bases short, with 16 bases between. The CDR3 consists of 14 residues. In DNA form, the CDR3 reads TGTGCCAGCAACTATGGGGAGGGGGGTGAAAAACTGTTTTTT. Translated: CASNYGEGGEKLFF.

The V gene is TRBV7-2, the J gene TRBJ1-2; D remains unclear. The V gene's germline CDR1 is SGHTA and CDR2 FQGNSA. V lost 5 bases and J 7 bases, leaving 14 bases between the germline ends. There are 13 residues in the CDR3. In nucleotides, the CDR3 is TGTGCCAGCAGCGAGATCTCAGTGGCTGGCTACACCTTC. Its translation is CASSEISVAGYTF.

This chain connects TRBV2 to TRBJ1-1; D not certain. V lost 8 bases and J 4 bases, leaving 17 bases between the germline ends. The CDR3 length is 14 residues. The germline V gene encodes CDR1 SNHLY and CDR2 FYNNEI. CDR3 DNA sequence: TGTGCCAGCCTAAGGGAGGGTGGGGTCACTGAAGCTTTCTTT. As protein: CASLREGGVTEAFF.

The chain carries TRBV12-3 or TRBV12-4 and TRBJ1-1; D is uncertain. This CDR3 region has 13 residues. V lost 3 bases to trimming and J lost 1 base, with 6 bases between them. The CDR3 sequence is CASSFAGNTEAFF. CDR3 nucleotide sequence: TGTGCCAGCAGTTTTGCGGGGAACACTGAAGCTTTCTTT.

The chain employs TRBV5-1 and TRBJ2-2, with D possibly being TRBD1 or TRBD2 (6 bases each). The CDR3 has 14 residues. CDR1 is SGHRS, CDR2 YFSETQ, per germline. Trimming took 2 bases from V and 5 from J, leaving 10 bases between them. CDR3 in DNA: TGCGCCAGCAGCTTCTCGGGGGCGACCGGGGAGCTGTTTTTT. Translating it yields CASSFSGATGELFF. Drawing the rest from reference TRBV5-1 and TRBJ2-2, the complete variable domain is KAGVTQTPRYLIKTRGQQVTLSCSPISGHRSVSWYQQTPGQGLQFLFEYFSETQRNKGNFPGRFSGRQFSNSRSEMNVSTLELGDSALYLCASSFSGATGELFFGEGSRLTVL.

This sequence joins TRBV29-1 and TRBJ1-4; unclear D gene. V was clipped by 7 bases and J by 7 bases, with 22 bases between them. This CDR3 contains 15 residues. Germline V gene sequence: CDR1 SQVTM, CDR2 ANQGSEA. The CDR3 DNA reads TGCAGCGCAACCGTAGGGCGGGTGAATGGTGAAAAACTGTTTTTT. Translated: CSATVGRVNGEKLFF.

The rearrangement uses TRBV15 and TRBJ2-1; 7 bases match TRBD1. J was trimmed by 3 bases and V by 2 bases; bases with no gene match: 7. From germline, CDR1 is LNHNV and CDR2 YYDKDF (reference sequence). The CDR3 runs 16 residues. CDR3 region: CATSRSKGQVYNEQFF. The CDR3 DNA reads TGTGCCACCAGCAGATCTAAAGGACAGGTCTACAATGAGCAGTTCTTC.

This clone was found once. The chain carries TRBV11-3 and TRBJ2-1; TRBD2 might be the D (5 bases). There are 16 residues in the CDR3. V shed 5 bases and J shed 0 bases, with 14 bases lying between them. Looked up from germline, CDR1 is SGHNT and CDR2 is YENEEA. The CDR3 sequence: CASSPRAVSSYNEQFF. The CDR3 DNA follows: TGTGCCAGCAGCCCTAGAGCGGTAAGCTCCTACAATGAGCAGTTCTTC.

The CDR3 spells CASSLDTRTEAFF. The DNA of the CDR3 is TGCGCCAGCAGCTTGGACACGAGGACTGAAGCTTTCTTT. This chain joins TRBV5-1 and TRBJ1-1; no clear D gene. V lost 0 bases to trimming and J lost 5 bases, with 8 bases between them. This CDR3 is 13 amino acids long. CDR1 SGHRS and CDR2 YFSETQ come from the germline V gene.